The source of this T cell receptor (beta chain) is a study of cytomegalovirus exposure and HLA in healthy donors (dated by TCRdb to about 2017). Looking at the study overall: According to an earlier analysis of 587 of the donors, about 179 million T cells yielded over 100 million unique TCR beta sequences and 250 to 350 Gb of sequence data. The study combined high-throughput TCR immunosequencing, statistical association of individual TCRs with disease status, and machine learning to predict cytomegalovirus infection status. On average, 235,054 unique TCR beta nucleotide sequences were sequenced per donor among a few hundred genotyped donors of the cohort, with about 19% of those sequences being non-productive. All discovery cohort repertoires had been generated using a single sequencing platform. Along with the approximately 700-subject first cohort, a separate validation cohort of over 90 different subjects was used. To decide whether each TCR beta V gene segment behaved as functional or pseudogenic, an earlier analysis of approximately 600 of the donors relied on high-throughput TCR beta sequencing. Because of strong linkage in the cohort, roughly five DR-DQ haplotypes were treated as single units for association and clustering. HLA typing covered class I and class II loci at four-digit resolution. Using immunosequencing, the study profiled T cell repertoires from 640 or so subjects and related those repertoires to cytomegalovirus serostatus. A later analysis re-examined previously published TCR beta repertoires from more than 550 donors and added high-resolution HLA genotyping to investigate patterns of TCR occurrence. Alongside the repertoire data, information on donor age, sex, ethnicity and CMV serostatus was compiled. A later genetic analysis used genome-wide SNP genotypes for about three fifths of the 666 donors, treating that subset as a discovery cohort. Of the roughly 400 genotyped donors, over 80% were placed in the genetic ancestry cluster associated with self-reported Caucasian donors. The number of typed donors differed by locus: roughly 629-640 for A, B, C, DRB1 and DQB1; some 540 for DQA1; some 610 for DPA1; and around 450 for DPB1. An early release that covered about 600 HLA-typed donors contained around 300 gigabases of sequencing data and about 93 million unique TCR sequences. The study was designed to test whether signatures of past pathogen exposure could be identified by cataloging public T cell receptors. Rather than drawing on any new phenotypic data, the later analysis identified candidate immune exposures from TCR beta sequences and the way those sequences occurred across donors.

In total, 666 healthy bone marrow donors made up the cohort. At the time of sampling, every cohort member was nominally healthy, though immune exposures that went unrecorded were likely present. The donor was CMV seropositive and belonged to the group of 250 to 300 seropositive cohort members. A peripheral blood sample was collected from each donor, and TCR beta sequencing was performed on peripheral blood mononuclear cells. The Qiagen DNeasy Blood Extraction Kit was used to extract genomic DNA from the blood cell samples. On the study overall, not on this receptor specifically: In an earlier analysis of roughly 500 of the donors, most TCR beta V segments appeared in productive rearrangements about 87% or about 30% of the time, broadly matching IMGT annotations. In a later analysis, HLA-associated TCR beta chains were found to be more clonally expanded and to have lower generation probabilities than equally common non-associated chains. A few of the identified cytomegalovirus-associated TCR beta chains were confirmed in vitro to be specific for cytomegalovirus antigens. The authors suggested that the approach could potentially be generalized to other disease states and immunological phenotypes. An association between a missense DCLRE1C variant and V-gene and J-gene trimming of TCR beta chains was found in a later genetic analysis and replicated in an independent cohort. In both the original and validation cohorts, the classifier was reported to diagnose cytomegalovirus status with high specificity and sensitivity. The study gave a list of about 150 TCR beta chains associated with cytomegalovirus. A further reported finding was that TCR beta sequences accurately predicted the HLA-A and HLA-B alleles for most subjects in the first cohort. A group of highly shared sequence variants was considered likely to be a technical artifact of the sequencing pipeline. Immune exposure information for the cohort was limited to CMV serostatus. HLA typing was unavailable for some donors at each locus, so association tests used only the typed subset. In a later analysis, the rate of TCR association differed among HLA loci, with DRB1 alleles having the most associated TCRs and HLA-C alleles having the fewest. In a later genetic analysis, fewer N-insertions in productive TCRs were reported among donors in an Asian-associated ancestry cluster than the 666-donor mean. Specific HLA alleles were associated with around 18,000 TCR beta sequences at a false discovery rate of 0.05 in a later analysis. When HLA alleles, especially DR and DQ, strongly co-occurred, attributing TCR associations to individual alleles was difficult. About 17 rarely observed V segments, including chromosome 9 orphons, were excluded from the earlier analysis of a few hundred of the donors because counts were too low. Linkage disequilibrium might explain the correlated functional status among segregating V segments, but an unknown experimental factor could not be ruled out. Most TCR sequences were seen in very few donors, while some public TCRs were found in many individuals. In this cohort, only TCR beta chains were sequenced, and detectable features were limited by the absence of alpha or paired-chain data. Roughly uniform sequencing depth across donors was assumed in presence/absence analyses, although this assumption may not hold. According to a later analysis, parvovirus B19, influenza, CMV and Epstein-Barr virus appeared linked to several top co-occurrence clusters. Most CMV-associated TCR beta chains appeared to be HLA-restricted in a later analysis, and the HLA associations seemed to be driven largely by CMV exposure.

Libraries were constructed by the immunoSEQ multiplex PCR assay. For the multiplex PCR, a mixture combining 60 forward primers for TCR Vbeta segments and 13 reverse primers for TCR Jbeta segments was used. Amplification of the CDR3 region of rearranged TCR beta genes was performed with a multiplex PCR assay on genomic DNA. The Illumina HiSeq System was used to sequence the amplified TCR beta libraries as 87-base-pair reads. In the authors' own workflow: In a later analysis, 70 million to 95 million unique TCR beta chains were counted across the approximately 640 repertoires, and roughly 11 million of these chains were shared by at least two donors. Raw reads were error-corrected and collapsed into unique sequences by a nearest-neighbor algorithm in which closely related sequences were merged to remove PCR and sequencing errors. Alignment of CDR3 sequences to IMGT reference sequences was used to assign V, D and J gene segments. For a sequence to be retained, a match of at least six nucleotides was required to both a V gene segment and a J gene segment. A rearrangement counted as productive if the CDR3 had no stop codons and remained in frame with V and J, and every other rearrangement counted as non-productive. CDR3 was defined according to IMGT convention as the region running from the second conserved V-encoded cysteine to the conserved J-encoded phenylalanine. In an earlier analysis of roughly 580 of the donors, sequences lacking an unambiguous match to a single V gene segment were excluded. In an earlier analysis of 450 to 700 of the donors, V segments were called functional above 56.7% productive rearrangements and were called segregating when the between-donor standard deviation exceeded 5%. To diagnose cytomegalovirus status from the catalog of TCR beta chain sequences, a statistical classification framework was built. In a later analysis, V and J genes were assigned by comparing TCR nucleotide sequences against IMGT/GENE-DB human TR gene sequences. The TCRdist pipeline was used in a later analysis to assign CDR3 sequences and most-parsimonious VDJ recombination scenarios. In a later analysis, each TCR beta chain was defined by its CDR3 amino acid sequence together with its V-gene family, and reads without a unique V-gene family were excluded. To address suspected cross-contamination and a sequencing artifact, a later analysis removed under 600 highly shared, low-generation-probability nucleotide sequences. A later analysis calculated a clonal expansion index for each public chain from normalized within-repertoire ranks of inferred template counts. A later analysis computed generation probabilities with a VDJ recombination model fitted to out-of-frame rearrangements, and checked the results against IGoR. In a later analysis, hypergeometric tests were used to score TCR-TCR, TCR-HLA and TCR-CMV co-occurrence, with a repertoire-size bias correction applied to TCR pairs. A later analysis estimated false discovery rates by permuting HLA or CMV assignments 20 times. A later analysis grouped co-occurring TCRs with DBSCAN, adding TCRdist sequence similarity when clustering within HLA-allele-positive subsets. Co-occurrence clustering excluded repertoires with fewer than 30,000 or more than 120,000 public chains, plus five with anomalous nucleotide sharing. In its TCRdb copy, this immuneACCESS table keeps in-frame sequences only and misses some clones. Where compared with another copy, unresolved V genes explain less than half of these, and the others have no known cause. That table is the source of V, J and clone size, and D and trimming were worked out from the DNA. Recorded for this sample are 49,000 or so clones; 81% of them occurred a single time. Clones ranked in the top ten supply approximately 2.5% of the sample.

Of note for this clone: Its antigen is not yet known. Base qualities are not recorded, but no much larger clone differs from it by a single base.

The sequenced sample consisted of PBMCs. The clonotype originates from a boy between 10 and 17 years old in good health and CMV-seropositive.

Read as DNA, the sequence is TGCGCCAGCAGCCAAGATTTAGCTAGCCTCCCCCCAGAGACCCAGTACTTC. Its translation is CASSQDLASLPPETQYF. Recombination linked TRBV4-1 to TRBJ2-5; the D gene is possibly TRBD2, with 5 bases matching. V and J lose 0 bases and 4 bases, and a span of 18 bases separates them. The cysteine opens and the phenylalanine closes a CDR3 of 17 amino acids. The kept DNA is CDR3 alone, 51 bases in frame from the first base. CDR1 and CDR2 (MGHRA, YSYEKL) derive from the germline V gene.